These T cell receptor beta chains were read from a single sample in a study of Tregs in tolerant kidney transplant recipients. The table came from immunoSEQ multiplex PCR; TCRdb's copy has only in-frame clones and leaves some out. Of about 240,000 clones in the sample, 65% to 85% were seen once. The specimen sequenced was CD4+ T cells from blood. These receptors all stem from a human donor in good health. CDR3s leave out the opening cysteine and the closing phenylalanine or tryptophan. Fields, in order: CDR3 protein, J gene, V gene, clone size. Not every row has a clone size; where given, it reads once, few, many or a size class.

CDR3aa: ASSRQGRRADTQY
j_gene: TRBJ2-3
v_gene: TRBV6-6
abundance: -

CDR3aa: ASSLGQGGEH
j_gene: TRBJ1-5
v_gene: TRBV7-8
abundance: -

CDR3aa: ASSYHRGNSPLH
j_gene: TRBJ1-6
v_gene: TRBV6-5
abundance: -

CDR3aa: ASSSGRGRNQPQH
j_gene: TRBJ1-5
v_gene: TRBV5-8
abundance: few

CDR3aa: ASSAGTGPQETQY
j_gene: TRBJ2-5
v_gene: TRBV5-1
abundance: -

CDR3aa: ASSSGQGVNEQF
j_gene: TRBJ2-1
v_gene: TRBV5-4
abundance: -

CDR3aa: ASSTGNGPYEQY
j_gene: TRBJ2-7
v_gene: TRBV7-9
abundance: -

CDR3aa: ASSVAGVYNEQF
j_gene: TRBJ2-1
v_gene: TRBV2
abundance: -

CDR3aa: ASSPGQGKSMGETQY
j_gene: TRBJ2-5
v_gene: TRBV5-1
abundance: -

CDR3aa: ASSEGLLPTYEQY
j_gene: TRBJ2-7
v_gene: TRBV6-1
abundance: -

CDR3aa: ASSRRGEGLQPQH
j_gene: TRBJ1-5
v_gene: TRBV6-1
abundance: -

CDR3aa: AIPRGTLDRGEQY
j_gene: TRBJ2-7
v_gene: TRBV2
abundance: once

CDR3aa: ASTPGRGPGNTIY
j_gene: TRBJ1-3
v_gene: TRBV6-6
abundance: -

CDR3aa: ASRREGTIGELF
j_gene: TRBJ2-2
v_gene: TRBV2
abundance: -

CDR3aa: ASSEAGNTGELF
j_gene: TRBJ2-2
v_gene: TRBV10-1
abundance: once

CDR3aa: ASRPGTRRADTQY
j_gene: TRBJ2-3
v_gene: TRBV5-4
abundance: once

CDR3aa: ASSQEEISDTQY
j_gene: TRBJ2-3
v_gene: TRBV4-1
abundance: once

CDR3aa: ASSFSLRAGGYT
j_gene: TRBJ1-2
v_gene: TRBV5-4
abundance: -

CDR3aa: ASSRGGGMDTQY
j_gene: TRBJ2-3
v_gene: TRBV5-4
abundance: once

CDR3aa: ASSQSGGYNEQF
j_gene: TRBJ2-1
v_gene: TRBV5-4
abundance: -

CDR3aa: ASRQRGLEKLF
j_gene: TRBJ1-4
v_gene: TRBV2
abundance: -

CDR3aa: ASSTTREEAKNIQY
j_gene: TRBJ2-4
v_gene: TRBV19
abundance: -

CDR3aa: ASSYMTGSGNTIY
j_gene: TRBJ1-3
v_gene: TRBV6-5
abundance: -

CDR3aa: ASSVGQGAGGLF
j_gene: TRBJ1-4
v_gene: TRBV2
abundance: -

CDR3aa: ASSLPAGGSTDTQY
j_gene: TRBJ2-3
v_gene: TRBV5-4
abundance: -

CDR3aa: ASSEGRGKTQY
j_gene: TRBJ2-5
v_gene: TRBV10-2
abundance: -

CDR3aa: ASTSLGDGYT
j_gene: TRBJ1-2
v_gene: TRBV18
abundance: -

CDR3aa: ASSQEQGLVGNTIY
j_gene: TRBJ1-3
v_gene: TRBV7-2
abundance: -

CDR3aa: ASSLAYGESYEQY
j_gene: TRBJ2-7
v_gene: TRBV11-2
abundance: -

CDR3aa: ASTDRRIGGYT
j_gene: TRBJ1-2
v_gene: TRBV2
abundance: -

CDR3aa: ASYGAGPSYEQY
j_gene: TRBJ2-7
v_gene: TRBV5-1
abundance: -

CDR3aa: ATRVPGLADNEQF
j_gene: TRBJ2-1
v_gene: TRBV19
abundance: -

CDR3aa: APLNGSTDTQY
j_gene: TRBJ2-3
v_gene: TRBV6-1
abundance: -

CDR3aa: ASSFDGTDGAKNIQY
j_gene: TRBJ2-4
v_gene: TRBV5-1
abundance: -

CDR3aa: ASSPSYRDSVGYT
j_gene: TRBJ1-2
v_gene: TRBV7-9
abundance: once

CDR3aa: ASSPQGPNYGYT
j_gene: TRBJ1-2
v_gene: TRBV7-8
abundance: once

CDR3aa: ASSLVFVGGLPEQF
j_gene: TRBJ2-1
v_gene: TRBV7-8
abundance: -

CDR3aa: ASSESTGRREQF
j_gene: TRBJ2-1
v_gene: TRBV6-1
abundance: -

CDR3aa: ASSPDRRADTQY
j_gene: TRBJ2-3
v_gene: TRBV7-8
abundance: -

CDR3aa: AWSLRTGGLVAGELF
j_gene: TRBJ2-2
v_gene: TRBV30
abundance: -

CDR3aa: ASSNRGSPEPQH
j_gene: TRBJ1-5
v_gene: TRBV21-1
abundance: -

CDR3aa: ASSDGTGVNTEAF
j_gene: TRBJ1-1
v_gene: TRBV10-1
abundance: -

CDR3aa: SVVPTVAKNIQY
j_gene: TRBJ2-4
v_gene: TRBV29-1
abundance: -

CDR3aa: ASARAGGPFEQY
j_gene: TRBJ2-7
v_gene: TRBV6-5
abundance: -

CDR3aa: ASSLWQGAPNYGYT
j_gene: TRBJ1-2
v_gene: TRBV7-9
abundance: once

CDR3aa: AWAGSLSNQPQH
j_gene: TRBJ1-5
v_gene: TRBV5-4
abundance: -

CDR3aa: ASSLQGAGTGELF
j_gene: TRBJ2-2
v_gene: TRBV6-4
abundance: -

CDR3aa: ASSSLPRTDNEQF
j_gene: TRBJ2-1
v_gene: TRBV27
abundance: -

CDR3aa: ASSLVGGTATNEKLF
j_gene: TRBJ1-4
v_gene: TRBV5-6
abundance: -

CDR3aa: ASSSLQGARTEAF
j_gene: TRBJ1-1
v_gene: TRBV18
abundance: -

CDR3aa: ASSYPSAGGFYNEQF
j_gene: TRBJ2-1
v_gene: TRBV5-6
abundance: -

CDR3aa: ASSLKGLGYVNTEAF
j_gene: TRBJ1-1
v_gene: TRBV13
abundance: -

CDR3aa: ASRLTGGPGSYNEQF
j_gene: TRBJ2-1
v_gene: TRBV2
abundance: -

CDR3aa: ASSLVLSGELF
j_gene: TRBJ2-2
v_gene: TRBV7-7
abundance: -

CDR3aa: ASMRGVYGYT
j_gene: TRBJ1-2
v_gene: TRBV6-1
abundance: -

CDR3aa: ASSPDGNSGNTIY
j_gene: TRBJ1-3
v_gene: TRBV5-1
abundance: -

CDR3aa: ASSIRGGDEQY
j_gene: TRBJ2-7
v_gene: TRBV19
abundance: -

CDR3aa: ASSLEGRGETQY
j_gene: TRBJ2-5
v_gene: TRBV5-1
abundance: -

CDR3aa: ASSLIPSEGTQY
j_gene: TRBJ2-5
v_gene: TRBV7-3
abundance: -